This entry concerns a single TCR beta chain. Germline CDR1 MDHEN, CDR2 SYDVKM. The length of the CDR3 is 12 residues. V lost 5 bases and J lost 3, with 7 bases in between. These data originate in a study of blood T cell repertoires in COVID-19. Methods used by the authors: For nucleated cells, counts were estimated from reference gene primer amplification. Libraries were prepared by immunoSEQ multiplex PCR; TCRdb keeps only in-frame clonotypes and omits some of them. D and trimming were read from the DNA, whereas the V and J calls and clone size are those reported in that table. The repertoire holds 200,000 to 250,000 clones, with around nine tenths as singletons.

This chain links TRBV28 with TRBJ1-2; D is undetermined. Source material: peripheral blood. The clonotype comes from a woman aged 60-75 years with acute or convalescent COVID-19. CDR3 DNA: TGTGCCAGCAGTAAAGCTGACTATGGCTACACCTTC. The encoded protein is CASSKADYGYTF.